Each of the 3 T cell receptor beta chains below was sequenced from the same sample in a study of blood T cell repertoires in COVID-19. Data came from immunoSEQ multiplex PCR; TCRdb stores just in-frame clones and leaves some out. Of 350,000 or so clones in the sample, 80% to 90% were seen once. The sample consisted of peripheral blood. These receptors were collected from a woman aged 25 to 39 with COVID-19, enrolled during active disease.

This rearrangement joins TRBV5-8 to TRBJ2-1; D ambiguous. Deletions cut 7 bases from V and 5 bases from J, with 10 bases between. The CDR3 covers 12 residues. The germline CDR1 and CDR2 sequences are SGHTS and YDEGEE. The CDR3 region is CASRRIHNEQFF. The DNA of the CDR3 is TGTGCCAGCCGCAGGATACACAATGAGCAGTTCTTC.

The J gene is TRBJ2-5, the V gene TRBV7-6; 10 bases align to TRBD1. V was clipped by 3 bases and J by 6 bases; unmatched bases: 4. The germline V gene has CDR1 SGHVS and CDR2 FNYEAQ. The CDR3 totals 14 residues. Written as DNA, the CDR3 is TGTGCCAGCAGCTTGGGGACAGGGGTTCAGACCCAGTACTTC. It is translated as CASSLGTGVQTQYF.

This clone was observed many times. The gene calls are TRBV27 and TRBJ2-1, with 13 bases fitting TRBD2. The CDR3 consists of 16 residues. Germline values: CDR1 MNHEY, CDR2 SMNVEV (reference sequence). With 6 bases clipped from V and 7 bases from J, the junction kept 9 bases outside the gene matches. The CDR3 DNA is TGTGCCAGCAGGCGGATCGGACTAGCGGGAGAAAATGAGCAGTTCTTC. Protein product: CASRRIGLAGENEQFF.